This T cell receptor (beta chain) came from a study of neurological immune-mediated disorders. This clonotype was detected ten times or more. TCRdb independently ran MiXCR on the 5' RACE reads; one entry per CDR3 protein. The data show roughly 75,000 distinct CDR3 sequences, around 13% seen once. The time point: longitudinal time-point 1 (baseline). This CDR3 spans 16 amino acids. V was pared by 5 bases and J by 0 bases, with 16 bases between. Germline V gene data show CDR1 as SGHRS and CDR2 as YFSETQ. The V gene is TRBV5-1, the J gene TRBJ2-3, with D possibly TRBD1 on 5 matching bases. This TCR was recovered from a female donor with HTLV-1-associated myelopathy (HAM/TSP). Material for sequencing was PBMCs. The chain's CDR3 is CASSLYQGSSTDTQYF. In DNA form, the CDR3 reads TGCGCCAGCAGTCTTTACCAGGGTAGCAGCACAGATACGCAGTATTTT.